The 16 T cell receptor beta chains below come from one sample, sequenced in a study of response to subunit inactivated influenza vaccine (dated by TCRdb to 2016 to 2019). Preparation of the library involved RT-PCR. Sequencing was performed on an Illumina HiSeq 2500. TCRdb reran the public reads through fastp at Q25 and MiXCR, keeping productive beta chains. Records with the same CDR3 protein are collapsed into one entry carrying the most frequent genes and DNA. The sample includes just over 300,000 distinct CDR3 sequences, with around a fifth observed a single time. The top ten constitute roughly 10% of the sample. The sequencing used PBMCs from blood, collected less than 22 months after vaccination. The receptor source for this set is a man aged 45-69 years who received an inactivated influenza vaccine. Donor details come from another sample of the same person, matched by shared clones.

This clonotype was observed many times. The chain recombines TRBV5-8 with TRBJ1-2, with 7 nucleotides matching TRBD1. The CDR3 spans 14 residues. J gave up 9 bases and V 9 bases, and 17 bases lay outside the gene matches. Germline-derived CDR1 and CDR2 are SGHTS and YDEGEE. The CDR3 DNA follows: TGTGCCACCATGACCACGGGCCAGGGGGAGAGCTACACCTTC. Translation: CATMTTGQGESYTF. Full variable domain (missing parts from reference TRBV5-8 and TRBJ1-2): EAGVTQSPTHLIKTRGQQATLRCSPISGHTSVYWYQQALGLGLQFLLWYDEGEERNRGNFPPRFSGRQFPNYSSELNVNALELEDSALYLCATMTTGQGESYTFGSGTRLTVV.

J is TRBJ2-4 and V is TRBV18, with D maybe TRBD2 (6 bases). Trimming left V 3 bases short and J 3 bases short, with 12 bases between. Germline V gene data show CDR1 as KGHSH and CDR2 as LQKENI. This CDR3 region has 15 residues. The CDR3 DNA reads TGTGCCAGCTCACCGGAGGGAAGTGACAAAAACATTCAGTACTTC. Protein product: CASSPEGSDKNIQYF.

This clonotype has a handful of counts. CDR3 in amino acids: CASSLGPADNSGNTIYF. For the CDR3, the DNA is TGTGCCAGCAGCTTAGGTCCGGCCGATAACTCTGGAAACACCATATATTTT. This chain joins TRBV7-2 and TRBJ1-3; no clear D gene. Germline CDR1 is SGHTA and CDR2 is FQGNSA. Trimming stripped 1 base from V and 0 bases from J, with 13 bases between. This CDR3 has 17 residues. The full variable domain, with the rest looked up from reference TRBV7-2 and TRBJ1-3, is GAGVSQSPSNKVTEKGKDVELRCDPISGHTALYWYRQSLGQGLEFLIYFQGNSAPDKSGLPSDRFSAERTGGSVSTLTIQRTQQEDSAVYLCASSLGPADNSGNTIYFGEGSWLTVV.

V is TRBV7-2 and J is TRBJ1-3; TRBD1 agrees at 7 bases. The CDR3 sequence is 14 residues long. Germline CDR1 SGHTA, CDR2 FQGNSA. Trimming took 0 bases from V and 7 from J; bases not matched to a gene: 3. In DNA form, the CDR3 reads TGTGCCAGCAGCTTAGCGCCCAGGGGGAACACCATATATTTT. Protein sequence: CASSLAPRGNTIYF.

This clonotype was seen a few times. This chain connects TRBV21-1 to TRBJ2-4; the table's D call of TRBD1 was not tested on the DNA. TRBV21-1 is described as a pseudogene. The CDR3 covers 15 residues. CDR3 in DNA: TGTGCCAGCAGCACCGCGGGACAGGGGAAAAACATTCAGTACTTC. Its protein product is CASSTAGQGKNIQYF.

The chain combines TRBV7-9 with TRBJ2-5; D call uncertain. The CDR3 runs 12 residues. Looked up from germline, CDR1 is SEHNR and CDR2 is FQNEAQ (reference sequence). V lost 1 base and J 4 bases, leaving 4 bases between the germline ends. The CDR3 here is CASSLGIETQYF. DNA of the CDR3: TGTGCCAGCAGCTTAGGGATAGAGACCCAGTACTTC.

The genes are TRBV29-1 and TRBJ2-1, with D perhaps TRBD1 (6 bases). V lost 0 bases and J lost 6, with 18 bases in between. Looked up from germline, CDR1 is SQVTM and CDR2 is ANQGSEA. This CDR3 region has 16 residues. Here the CDR3 DNA reads TGCAGCGTTGAAGATGGGGGCCCGCGGACCATCAATGAGCAGTTCTTC. It specifies CSVEDGGPRTINEQFF.

The rearrangement uses TRBV13 and TRBJ1-3; D unclear. V dropped 0 bases and J dropped 3 bases, with 9 bases sitting between them. Germline lookup yields CDR1 PRHDT and CDR2 FYEKMQ (reference sequence). CDR3 length equals 15 residues. The CDR3 loop reads CASSLGASFGNTIYF. The CDR3 coding sequence is TGTGCCAGCAGCTTAGGTGCTAGCTTTGGAAACACCATATATTTT.

The chain combines TRBV10-3 with TRBJ2-2; TRBD1 matches at 8 bases. CDR1 and CDR2 from the germline V gene are ENHRY and SYGVKD. The V and J ends lost 4 bases and 7 bases, in that order; junction bases with no gene match: 8. The length of the CDR3 is 15 residues. The CDR3 DNA reads TGTGCCATCAGTGCCCCGGGACAGGCGGGCGGGGAGCTGTTTTTT. It yields the protein CAISAPGQAGGELFF.

This clonotype was detected a few times. The genes are TRBV7-2 and TRBJ2-2; D gene ambiguous. The germline CDR1 and CDR2 sequences are SGHTA and FQGNSA. Trimming left V 0 bases short and J 5 bases short, with 7 bases between. This CDR3 region has 14 residues. CDR3 nucleotide sequence: TGTGCCAGCAGCTTAGCGCAGAGAACCGGGGAGCTGTTTTTT. As protein: CASSLAQRTGELFF. Full variable domain (outside the CDR3, taken from reference TRBV7-2 and TRBJ2-2): GAGVSQSPSNKVTEKGKDVELRCDPISGHTALYWYRQSLGQGLEFLIYFQGNSAPDKSGLPSDRFSAERTGGSVSTLTIQRTQQEDSAVYLCASSLAQRTGELFFGEGSRLTVL.

Ten or more counts support this clonotype. This chain uses TRBV3-1 with TRBJ2-7; D may be TRBD1 (5 bases). CDR1 is LGHDT, CDR2 YNNKEL, per germline (reference sequence). The V and J ends lost 4 bases and 2 bases respectively, with 12 bases between them. This CDR3 contains 14 residues. The CDR3 nucleotides read TGTGCCAGCAGCCCCAGGGTCACCCCCTACGAGCAGTACTTC. It specifies CASSPRVTPYEQYF.

This clonotype occurred a few times. The chain uses TRBV5-1 and TRBJ1-4, with D uncertain. CDR3 length equals 12 residues. With 7 bases removed from V and 0 bases from J, the gap between germline ends came to 4 bases. Germline CDR1 reads SGHRS; CDR2 reads YFSETQ. The CDR3 coding sequence is TGCGCCAGCTCCGCAACTAATGAAAAACTGTTTTTT. It yields the protein CASSATNEKLFF.

A few counts support this clonotype. This chain joins TRBV7-2 and TRBJ1-6; a weak D match, TRBD1 (5 bases). V lost 5 bases to trimming and J lost 12 bases, with 20 bases between them. Germline V gene lookup returns CDR1 SGHTA and CDR2 FQGNSA. This CDR3 contains 15 residues. CDR3 sequence: CASSRSPGLSLPLHF. CDR3 nucleotide sequence: TGTGCCAGCAGCCGGTCCCCGGGACTTTCCCTACCCCTCCACTTT.

This clonotype was seen only a few times. The chain has TRBV7-9 and TRBJ2-5; 7 nucleotides match TRBD1. The CDR3 sequence is 16 residues long. Germline V CDR1 and CDR2: SEHNR, FQNEAQ (reference sequence). V lost 2 bases to trimming and J lost 3 bases; unmatched junction nucleotides: 9. CDR3 sequence reads: CASSLRGRGWEETQYF. As DNA, the CDR3 is TGTGCCAGCAGCTTAAGGGGGCGCGGTTGGGAAGAGACCCAGTACTTC.

The rearrangement uses TRBV6-5 and TRBJ2-5; perhaps TRBD1 as D (5 bases). CDR3 length equals 14 residues. The germline V and J ends were trimmed by 0 bases and 4 bases, with 9 bases remaining between them. Per germline, CDR1 MNHEY and CDR2 SVGAGI. The CDR3 reads CASSYSSGSETQYF. For the CDR3, the DNA is TGTGCCAGCAGTTACTCTTCAGGGTCAGAGACCCAGTACTTC.

J is TRBJ2-7 and V is TRBV5-6; TRBD1 matches at 7 bases. With V trimmed by 4 bases and J by 5 bases, 12 bases remained unmatched. CDR3 length: 15 residues. From germline, CDR1 is SGHDT and CDR2 YYEEEE. Written as DNA, the CDR3 is TGTGCCAGCAGCCTTGACAGGGTCGGTATAGACGAGCAGTACTTC. Residues: CASSLDRVGIDEQYF.